This T cell receptor beta chain was identified in a study of CD8 T cells in Susac syndrome. Per germline, CDR1 LGHNA and CDR2 YNFKEQ. Between the trimmed V and J ends, which lost 1 base and 1 base, there was a span of 13 bases. This CDR3 has 16 residues. The authors reverse transcribed roughly 0.5 to 1 ug RNA with random hexamers. Each CDR3 protein is one row after TCRdb ran MiXCR on the immunoSEQ multiplex PCR reads. The sample contains 130,000 or so distinct CDR3 sequences, roughly 95% of which appear only once. This clonotype appeared a single time. The sequenced sample was CD4+ T cells from PBMCs. The chain couples TRBV4-2 to TRBJ1-1; D unresolved. The TCR sequence derives from a human donor with multiple sclerosis. The CDR3 protein is CASSQVEVWENTEAFF. As DNA, the CDR3 is TGTGCCAGCAGCCAAGTTGAGGTCTGGGAGAACACTGAAGCTTTCTTT.